Included here is one TCR beta chain sequence, with context. These data belong to a study of blood T cell repertoires in COVID-19. Cohort allocation depended upon clinical history that participants reported. The protocol was immunoSEQ multiplex PCR, while the TCRdb copy is restricted to in-frame clones and leaves out a portion. The sample records hundreds of thousands of clones, 88% being singletons. Trimming removed 1 base at V and 5 bases at J, with 10 bases between. The CDR3 has 14 residues. Germline CDR1 reads MNHNS; CDR2 reads SASEGT. The chain recombines TRBV6-1 with TRBJ2-3; TRBD2 might be the D (5 bases). The sequencing input was PBMCs or T cells enriched from blood (not recorded which). The TCR originated in a woman in her 30s who had recovered from COVID-19. CDR3 sequence: CASSEVSGKDTQYF. The DNA for the CDR3 is TGTGCCAGCAGTGAAGTATCCGGGAAAGATACGCAGTATTTT.